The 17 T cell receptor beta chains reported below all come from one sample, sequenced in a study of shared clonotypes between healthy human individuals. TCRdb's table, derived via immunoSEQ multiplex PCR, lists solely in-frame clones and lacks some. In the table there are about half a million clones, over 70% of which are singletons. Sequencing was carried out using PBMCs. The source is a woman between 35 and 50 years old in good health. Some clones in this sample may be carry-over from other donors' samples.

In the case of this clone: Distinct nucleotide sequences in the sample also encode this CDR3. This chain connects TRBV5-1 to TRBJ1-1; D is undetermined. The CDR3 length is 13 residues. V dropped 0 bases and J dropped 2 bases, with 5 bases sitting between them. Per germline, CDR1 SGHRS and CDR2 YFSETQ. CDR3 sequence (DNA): TGCGCCAGCAGCTTGGCGGGAAACACTGAAGCTTTCTTT. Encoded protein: CASSLAGNTEAFF.

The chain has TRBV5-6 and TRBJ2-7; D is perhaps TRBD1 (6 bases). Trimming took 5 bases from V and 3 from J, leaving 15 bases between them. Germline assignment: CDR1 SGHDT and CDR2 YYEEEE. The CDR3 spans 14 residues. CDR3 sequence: CASSYAGAVYEQYF. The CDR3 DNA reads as TGTGCCAGCAGTTACGCAGGGGCTGTCTACGAGCAGTACTTC.

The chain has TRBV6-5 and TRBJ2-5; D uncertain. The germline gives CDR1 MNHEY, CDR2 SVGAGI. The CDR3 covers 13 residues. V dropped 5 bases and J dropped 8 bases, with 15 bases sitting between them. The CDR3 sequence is CASSEAPERTQYF. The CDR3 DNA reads TGTGCCAGCAGTGAAGCACCGGAGCGAACCCAGTACTTC.

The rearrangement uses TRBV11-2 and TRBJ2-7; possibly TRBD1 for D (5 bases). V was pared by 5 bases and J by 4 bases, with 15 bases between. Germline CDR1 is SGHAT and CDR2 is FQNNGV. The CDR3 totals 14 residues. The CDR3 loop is CASSLGQGDYEQYF. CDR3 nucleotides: TGTGCCAGCAGCCTAGGACAAGGAGATTACGAGCAGTACTTC.

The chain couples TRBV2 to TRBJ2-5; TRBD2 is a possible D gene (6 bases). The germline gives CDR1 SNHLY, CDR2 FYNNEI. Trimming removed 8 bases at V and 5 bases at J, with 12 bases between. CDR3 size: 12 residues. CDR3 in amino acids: CASGGLGETQYF. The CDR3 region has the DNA TGTGCCAGCGGGGGACTCGGGGAGACCCAGTACTTC.

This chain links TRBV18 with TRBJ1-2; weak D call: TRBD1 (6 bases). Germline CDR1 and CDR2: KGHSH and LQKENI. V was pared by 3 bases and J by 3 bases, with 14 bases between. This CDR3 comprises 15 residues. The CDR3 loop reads CASSPSTGIDYGYTF. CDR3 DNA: TGTGCCAGCTCACCTTCAACAGGGATCGACTATGGCTACACCTTC.

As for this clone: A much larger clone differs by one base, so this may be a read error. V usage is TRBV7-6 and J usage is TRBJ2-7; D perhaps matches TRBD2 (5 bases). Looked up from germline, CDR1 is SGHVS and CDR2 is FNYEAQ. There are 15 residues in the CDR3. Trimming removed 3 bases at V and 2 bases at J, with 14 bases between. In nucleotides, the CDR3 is TGTGCCAGCAGCTTTGAGGCGGACTCCCCCTACGAGCAGTACTTC. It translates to CASSFEADSPYEQYF.

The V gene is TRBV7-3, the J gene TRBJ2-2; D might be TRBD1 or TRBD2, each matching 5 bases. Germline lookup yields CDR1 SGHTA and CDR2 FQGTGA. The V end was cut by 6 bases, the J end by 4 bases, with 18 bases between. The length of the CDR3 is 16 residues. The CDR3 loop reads CASSSRGAGGTGELFF. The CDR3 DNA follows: TGTGCCAGCAGTTCTCGAGGGGCGGGTGGCACCGGGGAGCTGTTTTTT.

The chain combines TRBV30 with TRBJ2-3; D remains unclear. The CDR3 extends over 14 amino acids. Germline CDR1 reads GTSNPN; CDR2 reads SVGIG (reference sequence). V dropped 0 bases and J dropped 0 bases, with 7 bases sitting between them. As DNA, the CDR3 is TGTGCCTGGAGTGTTGCCCGGAGCACAGATACGCAGTATTTT. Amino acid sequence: CAWSVARSTDTQYF. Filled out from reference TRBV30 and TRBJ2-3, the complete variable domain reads SQTIHQWPATLVQPVGSPLSLECTVEGTSNPNLYWYRQAAGRGLQLLFYSVGIGQISSEVPQNLSASRPQDRQFILSSKKLLLSDSGFYLCAWSVARSTDTQYFGPGTRLTVL.

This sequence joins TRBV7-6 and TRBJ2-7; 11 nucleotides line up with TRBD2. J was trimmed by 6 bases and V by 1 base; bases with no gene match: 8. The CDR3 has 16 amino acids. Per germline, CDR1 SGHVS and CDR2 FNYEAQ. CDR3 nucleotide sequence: TGTGCCAGCAGCTTAGAAACGCGGCTAGCGGGAGGCGAGCAGTACTTC. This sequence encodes CASSLETRLAGGEQYF.

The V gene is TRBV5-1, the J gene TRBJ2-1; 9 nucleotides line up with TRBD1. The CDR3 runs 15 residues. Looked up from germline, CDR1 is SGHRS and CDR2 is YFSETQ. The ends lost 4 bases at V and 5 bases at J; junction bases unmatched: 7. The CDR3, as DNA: TGCGCCAGCAGCAGCGGGACAGGGAACCACAATGAGCAGTTCTTC. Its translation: CASSSGTGNHNEQFF.

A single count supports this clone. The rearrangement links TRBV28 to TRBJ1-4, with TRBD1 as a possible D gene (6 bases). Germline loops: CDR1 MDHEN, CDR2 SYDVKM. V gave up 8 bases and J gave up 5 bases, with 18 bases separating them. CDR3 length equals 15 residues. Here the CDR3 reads CASPYAGQVNEKLFF. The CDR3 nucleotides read TGTGCCAGCCCGTACGCGGGACAAGTAAATGAAAAACTGTTTTTT.

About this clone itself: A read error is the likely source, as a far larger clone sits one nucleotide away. The CDR3 region has the DNA TGTGCCAGTCGGGGACAGTACTCCTACGAGCAGTACTTC. Translating gives CASRGQYSYEQYF. The chain recombines TRBV28 with TRBJ2-7, with TRBD1 identical over 7 bases. Trimming removed 9 bases from V and 0 bases from J; junction bases left unmatched: 5. From germline, CDR1 is MDHEN and CDR2 SYDVKM. The CDR3 has 13 residues.

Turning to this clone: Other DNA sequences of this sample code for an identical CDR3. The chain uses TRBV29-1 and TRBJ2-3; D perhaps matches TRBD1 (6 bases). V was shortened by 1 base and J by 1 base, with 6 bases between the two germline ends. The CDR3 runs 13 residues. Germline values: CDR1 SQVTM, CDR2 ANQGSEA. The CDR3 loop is CSVEAGGTDTQYF. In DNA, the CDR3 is TGCAGCGTTGAAGCAGGGGGCACAGATACGCAGTATTTT.

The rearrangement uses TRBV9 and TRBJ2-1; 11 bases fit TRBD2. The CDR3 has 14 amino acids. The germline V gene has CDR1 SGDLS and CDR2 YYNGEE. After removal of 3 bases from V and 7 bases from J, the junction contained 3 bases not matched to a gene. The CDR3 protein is CASSATSGSNEQFF. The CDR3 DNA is TGTGCCAGCAGCGCAACTAGCGGGAGTAATGAGCAGTTCTTC.

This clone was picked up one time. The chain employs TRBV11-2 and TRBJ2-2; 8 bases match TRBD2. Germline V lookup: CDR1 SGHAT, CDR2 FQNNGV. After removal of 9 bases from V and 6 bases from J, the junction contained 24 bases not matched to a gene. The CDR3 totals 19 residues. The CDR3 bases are TGTGCCAGTAGTTTAATCGATCTCGGGGACGGGAGGGCACCCGGGGAGCTGTTTTTT. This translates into CASSLIDLGDGRAPGELFF.

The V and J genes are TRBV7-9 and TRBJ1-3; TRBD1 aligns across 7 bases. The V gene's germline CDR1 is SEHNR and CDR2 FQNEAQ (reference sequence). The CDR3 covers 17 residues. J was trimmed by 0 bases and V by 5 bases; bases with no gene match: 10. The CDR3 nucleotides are TGTGCCAGCAGCCGGAGGACAGGACCCACCTCTGGAAACACCATATATTTT. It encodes CASSRRTGPTSGNTIYF.